A selection of T cell receptor beta chains follows, all from one sample in a study of blood T cell repertoires in COVID-19. Profiled with immunoSEQ multiplex PCR; TCRdb holds only in-frame clones, not every one. The sample records over 130,000 clones, 75% to 80% being singletons. Sequencing was performed on peripheral blood. Receptors originate from a woman aged 45-65 years with active or convalescent COVID-19. Each CDR3 is given with its conserved first and last residue. The D gene is left open where the match is weak. Clone size, where shown, is once, few, many, or a class for clones that have expanded.

TRBJ1-3,TRBV19,NA,TRBD1,CASSIQGATAGNTIYF,TGTGCCAGTAGTATACAGGGGGCAACGGCTGGAAACACCATATATTTT
TRBJ1-6,TRBV29-1,NA,TRBD1,CSARDRGDSPLHF,TGCAGCGCGCGAGACAGGGGTGACTCACCCCTCCACTTT
TRBJ2-3,TRBV2,NA,TRBD2,CASGGLAGNTDTQYF,TGTGCCAGCGGGGGACTAGCGGGGAACACAGATACGCAGTATTTT
TRBJ2-3,TRBV2,NA,TRBD1,CASRHRDRVQWGYTDTQYF,TGTGCCAGTAGACACCGGGACAGGGTACAGTGGGGGTACACAGATACGCAGTATTTT
TRBJ2-7,TRBV18,NA,TRBD1,CASSPGGQGVEQYF,TGTGCCAGCTCACCAGGGGGACAGGGAGTCGAGCAGTACTTC
TRBJ2-4,TRBV6-2/TRBV6-3,NA,TRBD1,CASSDRVTKNIQYF,TGTGCCAGCAGTGACAGGGTTACCAAAAACATTCAGTACTTC
TRBJ1-1,TRBV27,NA,NA,CATWAGTGLIEAFF,TGTGCCACCTGGGCGGGCACAGGGTTGATTGAAGCTTTCTTT
TRBJ2-7,TRBV6-5,NA,TRBD1,CASKQGAYEQYF,TGTGCCAGCAAACAGGGGGCCTACGAGCAGTACTTC
TRBJ2-3,TRBV4-1,NA,TRBD2,CASSQDSSGGGDTQYF,TGCGCCAGCAGCCAAGATTCTAGCGGGGGTGGAGATACGCAGTATTTT
TRBJ1-4,TRBV4-2,NA,NA,CASSQTPQGATNEKLFF,TGTGCCAGCAGCCAAACGCCCCAAGGAGCAACTAATGAAAAACTGTTTTTT
TRBJ2-3,TRBV19,once,TRBD2,CASKSLASGSSDTQYF,TGTGCCAGTAAAAGCCTCGCTAGCGGGAGTTCAGATACGCAGTATTTT
TRBJ2-2,TRBV11-3,NA,TRBD2,CASSPQAGENTGELFF,TGTGCCAGCAGCCCGCAGGCGGGGGAGAACACCGGGGAGCTGTTTTTT
TRBJ2-6,TRBV4-1,NA,TRBD1,CASSPSGQDNSGANVLTF,TGCGCCAGCAGCCCGTCGGGACAGGATAATTCTGGGGCCAACGTCCTGACTTTC
TRBJ1-2,TRBV6-2/TRBV6-3,NA,TRBD1,CASSYVDRDFYGYTF,TGTGCCAGCAGTTACGTGGACAGGGATTTCTATGGCTACACCTTC
TRBJ1-4,TRBV10-3,NA,NA,CAIRTGGANEKLFF,TGTGCCATCAGAACGGGGGGGGCTAACGAAAAACTGTTTTTT
TRBJ1-2,TRBV7-8,NA,NA,CASSLRQNYGYTF,TGTGCCAGCAGCCTTAGACAGAACTATGGCTACACCTTC
TRBJ2-5,TRBV29-1,once,NA,CSVPTPGTQYF,TGCAGCGTTCCTACCCCTGGGACCCAGTACTTC
TRBJ1-2,TRBV15,once,TRBD1,CATSRDKAQGARGYTF,TGTGCCACCAGCAGAGACAAGGCACAGGGGGCTCGTGGCTACACCTTC
TRBJ2-7,TRBV19,NA,TRBD1,CASSTRTGSYEQYF,TGTGCCAGTAGTACAAGGACAGGGTCCTACGAGCAGTACTTC
TRBJ2-1,TRBV19,NA,NA,CASTPRAGRTYNEQFF,TGTGCCAGTACCCCGCGGGCGGGTAGAACCTACAATGAGCAGTTCTTC
TRBJ2-7,TRBV5-6,NA,TRBD1,CASSRGWDSSYEQYF,TGTGCCAGCAGCCGTGGCTGGGACAGCTCCTACGAGCAGTACTTC
TRBJ1-5,TRBV29-1,NA,NA,CSVADNSNQPQHF,TGCAGCGTCGCGGACAATAGCAATCAGCCCCAGCATTTT
TRBJ2-3,TRBV5-5,NA,NA,CASSYDSYTDTQYF,TGTGCCAGCAGCTATGACAGCTACACAGATACGCAGTATTTT
TRBJ1-1,TRBV30,NA,TRBD1,CAWSVRGQLTGTEAFF,TGTGCCTGGAGTGTACGGGGACAGCTCACGGGGACTGAAGCTTTCTTT
TRBJ1-2,TRBV28,NA,NA,CASSVGGVYGYTF,TGTGCCTCTTCCGTTGGGGGGGTCTATGGCTACACCTTC
TRBJ2-3,TRBV6-6,many,TRBD2,CASSRIHGGGSTDTQYF,TGTGCCAGCAGCCGAATCCACGGCGGGGGGAGCACAGATACGCAGTATTTT
TRBJ1-2,TRBV28,once,TRBD1,CASSRIQGALDGYTF,TGTGCCAGCAGTCGAATTCAGGGGGCTCTCGATGGCTACACCTTC
TRBJ2-3,TRBV27,NA,NA,CASSSSFAGTDTQYF,TGTGCCAGCAGTTCCTCTTTCGCGGGCACAGATACGCAGTATTTT
TRBJ1-1,TRBV7-6,few,NA,CASSLEGRGNTEAFF,TGTGCCAGCAGCTTGGAGGGAAGGGGGAACACTGAAGCTTTCTTT
TRBJ2-4,TRBV28,NA,TRBD1,CASSPDRVKNIQYF,TGTGCCAGCAGTCCGGACAGGGTCAAAAACATTCAGTACTTC
TRBJ1-3,TRBV4-3,NA,NA,CASSQDQGSGNTIYF,TGCGCCAGCAGCCAAGATCAGGGCTCCGGAAACACCATATATTTT
TRBJ1-4,TRBV7-9,NA,NA,CASRHPLDRNEKLFF,TGTGCCAGCAGACATCCCCTGGACAGAAATGAAAAACTGTTTTTT
TRBJ1-1,TRBV9,once,NA,CASSVDRWQTQAFF,TGTGCCAGCAGCGTAGACAGGTGGCAGACCCAAGCTTTCTTT
TRBJ2-3,TRBV5-1,NA,NA,CASSSVGLSTDTQYF,TGCGCCAGCAGCTCGGTGGGGCTTAGCACAGATACGCAGTATTTT
TRBJ2-7,TRBV5-1,NA,TRBD2,CASSYLAGHYEQYF,TGCGCCAGCAGCTACCTAGCGGGACACTACGAGCAGTACTTC
TRBJ2-2,TRBV30,NA,NA,CAWRRATGELFF,TGTGCCTGGAGGAGGGCCACCGGGGAGCTGTTTTTT
TRBJ2-7,TRBV30,NA,TRBD1,CAWSGQGAAYEQYF,TGTGCCTGGAGCGGACAGGGGGCCGCCTACGAGCAGTACTTC
TRBJ2-2,TRBV7-9,NA,NA,CASSLTLGAQNTGELFF,TGTGCCAGCAGCTTGACCCTTGGGGCCCAAAACACCGGGGAGCTGTTTTTT
TRBJ2-3,TRBV19,NA,TRBD1,CASSIGTGRPDTQYF,TGTGCCAGTAGTATTGGGACAGGGAGGCCAGATACGCAGTATTTT
TRBJ2-7,TRBV28,once,TRBD1,CASSLGAAGGEQYF,TGTGCCAGCAGTTTAGGAGCGGCAGGGGGCGAGCAGTACTTC